This T cell receptor (beta chain) was captured by sequencing in a study of T cells in Graves' hyperthyroidism and ophthalmopathy. Overall study context: Specimen type is peripheral blood, collected at initial diagnosis prior to any treatment.

TCR beta CDR3 sequences were amplified from RNA transcripts. When the TCR CDR3 underwent first-round RT-PCR, the HTBI primer set was used. TCRdb reprocessed the multiplex PCR reads via MiXCR and lists one record per CDR3 protein. This sample has 550,000 to 650,000 distinct CDR3 sequences, with approximately 15% found just once. The hyperthyroidism was newly diagnosed and had lasted under 2 months; the patients were aged 18 to 65. Uncontrolled infection, other autoimmune disease, pregnancy and lactation each barred patients from inclusion. Deletions cut 5 bases from V and 8 bases from J, with 9 bases between. This CDR3 is 11 amino acids long. CDR1 is SGHTA and CDR2 is FQGNSA in the germline V gene. This clonotype was counted between two and nine times.

Sequencing was done on a sample of blood. The gene calls are TRBV7-2 and TRBJ1-2; the D gene is possibly TRBD1 (6 bases). This sequence originates from a woman in her thirties or forties with Graves' hyperthyroidism. The CDR3 spells CASSQQGGYTF. The CDR3 bases are TGTGCCAGCAGCCAACAGGGAGGCTACACCTTC.